The 9 T cell receptor beta chains below all came from one sample that was sequenced in a study of shared clonotypes between healthy human individuals. The naive CD8 subset, CD45RO-negative cells positively selected for CCR7, excluded terminally differentiated effector memory CD45RA+ cells. Here immunoSEQ multiplex PCR was the method, and the copy in TCRdb shows in-frame clones only, minus some. The table shows about 2.1 million clones, with 85% to 95% occurring only once. The sequenced material came from naive CD8+ T cells from PBMCs. Receptor source: a man aged 18 to 30 in good health. Some clones in this sample may be carry-over from other donors' samples.

The chain employs TRBV15 and TRBJ2-6; D is unclear. The germline CDR1 and CDR2 sequences are LNHNV and YYDKDF (reference sequence). V gave up 1 base and J gave up 1 base, with 8 bases separating them. This CDR3 is built from 16 residues. CDR3 in amino acids: CATSRVGWSGANVLTF. In DNA form, the CDR3 reads TGTGCCACCAGCAGAGTTGGATGGTCTGGGGCCAACGTCCTGACTTTC.

V and J are TRBV7-2 and TRBJ2-7, with 9 bases fitting TRBD1. Germline V gene lookup returns CDR1 SGHTA and CDR2 FQGNSA. The CDR3 is made up of 15 amino acids. Trimming removed 2 bases from V and 4 bases from J; junction bases left unmatched: 6. CDR3 DNA sequence: TGTGCCAGCAGCTTATATGGGACAGGGATGTACGAGCAGTACTTC. It yields the protein CASSLYGTGMYEQYF.

V and J are TRBV5-5 and TRBJ1-1; D remains unclear. The CDR3 is 15 residues long. The V gene lost 0 bases and the J gene lost 5 bases, with 14 bases spanning the gap. Germline loops: CDR1 SGHKS, CDR2 YYEKEE (reference sequence). The CDR3 loop is CASSLAVGAGTEAFF. Written as DNA, the CDR3 is TGTGCCAGCAGCTTGGCGGTCGGAGCAGGTACTGAAGCTTTCTTT.

V is TRBV29-1 and J is TRBJ2-7, with 7 nucleotides matching TRBD1. The CDR3 totals 14 residues. Germline V gives CDR1 SQVTM, CDR2 ANQGSEA. V gave up 5 bases and J gave up 3 bases; unmatched junction bases: 10. The CDR3 loop is CSVLYRGKDYEQYF. The CDR3 coding sequence is TGCAGCGTTCTCTACAGGGGAAAGGACTACGAGCAGTACTTC.

The chain combines TRBV19 with TRBJ2-7; 7 nucleotides align to TRBD1. The CDR3 consists of 14 residues. The J segment lost 7 bases and the V segment lost 4 bases, leaving 10 bases of the junction unmatched. CDR1 is LNHDA and CDR2 is SQIVND in the germline V gene (reference sequence). DNA of the CDR3: TGTGCCAGTAGTACTACAGGGGTTTTTGAGGAGCAGTACTTC. Its protein is CASSTTGVFEEQYF.

This clone showed up just once. This chain connects TRBV4-3 to TRBJ1-1; D remains ambiguous. Per germline, CDR1 LGHNA and CDR2 YSLEER. CDR3 length: 14 residues. The V end was cut by 3 bases, the J end by 0 bases, with 8 bases between. CDR3 nucleotides: TGCGCCAGCAGCCACTCTCGGATGAACACTGAAGCTTTCTTT. Translation gives CASSHSRMNTEAFF.

This chain joins TRBV9 and TRBJ2-7, with unresolved D. The germline V gene encodes CDR1 SGDLS and CDR2 YYNGEE. V lost 3 bases, J lost 2 bases, and 12 bases lay in between. This CDR3 region has 14 residues. The CDR3 sequence is CASSEGSSTYEQYF. CDR3 DNA sequence: TGTGCCAGCAGCGAAGGCAGCTCCACCTACGAGCAGTACTTC.

The chain employs TRBV7-3 and TRBJ2-7; D uncertain. This CDR3 comprises 10 residues. Germline loops: CDR1 SGHTA, CDR2 FQGTGA. Between the trimmed V and J ends, which lost 6 bases and 1 base, there was a span of 1 base. The CDR3 DNA is TGTGCCAGCAGTTCCTACGAGCAGTACTTC. Its protein product is CASSSYEQYF.

This chain links TRBV7-3 with TRBJ2-1; D is uncertain. Germline values: CDR1 SGHTA, CDR2 FQGTGA. The length of the CDR3 is 15 residues. V was trimmed by 4 bases and J by 4 bases, leaving 14 bases between them. The CDR3, as DNA: TGTGCCAGCAGCTCTACATTAACCTCTTACAATGAGCAGTTCTTC. The encoded protein is CASSSTLTSYNEQFF. Together with reference TRBV7-3 and TRBJ2-1, the CDR3 gives the full variable domain: GAGVSQTPSNKVTEKGKYVELRCDPISGHTALYWYRQSLGQGPEFLIYFQGTGAADDSGLPNDRFFAVRPEGSVSTLKIQRTERGDSAVYLCASSSTLTSYNEQFFGPGTRLTVL.